The next 21 T cell receptor beta chains were all read from a single sample in a study of blood T cell repertoires in COVID-19 (dated by TCRdb to 2020 to 2022). Receptors were amplified or captured by the immunoSEQ multiplex PCR assay. This immuneACCESS table, as held by TCRdb, lists in-frame sequences with V and J called but not all clones. Of the missing ones, under half trace to an unresolved V gene in checked studies; the others have no known cause. The sample profile shows about 230,000 clones; about 84% of them were found once. 7.5% to 9% of the sample is in the top ten clones. The material sequenced was peripheral blood. These receptors all stem from a woman older than 75 with acute or convalescent COVID-19.

The chain recombines TRBV7-2 with TRBJ1-5, with D possibly matching TRBD1 (6 bases). With 1 base removed from V and 0 bases from J, the gap between germline ends came to 10 bases. The CDR3 spans 16 residues. Germline loops: CDR1 SGHTA, CDR2 FQGNSA. As DNA, the CDR3 is TGTGCCAGCAGCTTAGATGGGGGCTATAGCAATCAGCCCCAGCATTTT. Translating it yields CASSLDGGYSNQPQHF.

The V and J genes are TRBV3-1 (or the pseudogene TRBV3-2) and TRBJ2-3; D gene unclear. V lost 4 bases, J lost 4 bases, and 6 bases lay in between. Germline V gene sequence: CDR1 LGHDT, CDR2 YNNKEL (reference sequence). The CDR3 is made up of 12 amino acids. CDR3 nucleotides: TGTGCCAGCAGCCCTACGGCAGATACGCAGTATTTT. As protein: CASSPTADTQYF.

J is TRBJ2-1 and V is TRBV2; 7 positions agree with TRBD1. Germline trimming cut 9 bases from V and 0 bases from J; bases unmatched to any gene: 2. Germline V gene lookup returns CDR1 SNHLY and CDR2 FYNNEI. This CDR3 contains 13 residues. This CDR3 reads CARGTVSYNEQFF. CDR3 in DNA: TGTGCCAGGGGGACAGTCTCCTACAATGAGCAGTTCTTC. Full variable domain (rest looked up from reference TRBV2 and TRBJ2-1): EPEVTQTPSHQVTQMGQEVILRCVPISNHLYFYWYRQILGQKVEFLVSFYNNEISEKSEIFDDQFSVERPDGSNFTLKIRSTKLEDSAMYFCARGTVSYNEQFFGPGTRLTVL.

The V gene is TRBV19, the J gene TRBJ2-3; D possibly corresponds to TRBD2 (5 bases). V dropped 6 bases and J dropped 5 bases, with 12 bases sitting between them. CDR1 and CDR2 from the germline V gene are LNHDA and SQIVND (reference sequence). The CDR3 totals 13 residues. The CDR3 DNA is TGTGCCAGTAGCACGGCCGCGGGAGATACGCAGTATTTT. Its translation: CASSTAAGDTQYF.

V usage is TRBV25-1 and J usage is TRBJ1-5, with no clear D. This CDR3 region has 11 residues. Deletions cut 2 bases from V and 9 bases from J, with 5 bases between. CDR1 MGHDK and CDR2 SYGVNS come from the germline V gene. The CDR3 spells CASSELRPQHF. CDR3 DNA sequence: TGTGCCAGCAGTGAACTTCGGCCCCAGCATTTT.

The chain links TRBV3-1 (or the pseudogene TRBV3-2) to TRBJ2-2; TRBD1 matches at 11 bases. V trimming: 5 bases; J trimming: 6 bases; junction bases outside the gene matches: 17. CDR3 size: 19 residues. In germline, CDR1 is LGHDT, CDR2 YNNKEL (reference sequence). The CDR3 DNA reads TGTGCCAGCAGCTTCACGACGGACAGGGGGCTAAAAATGGCCGGGGAGCTGTTTTTT. It encodes CASSFTTDRGLKMAGELFF.

This chain connects TRBV7-8 to TRBJ1-1, with TRBD1 identical over 8 bases. Germline V gene lookup returns CDR1 SGHVS and CDR2 FQNEAQ. V lost 3 bases, J lost 2 bases, and 5 bases stayed unmatched. The CDR3 spans 15 residues. The CDR3 region has the DNA TGTGCCAGCAGCTTCGGACAGGGCCCTAACACTGAAGCTTTCTTT. This sequence encodes CASSFGQGPNTEAFF.

The chain employs TRBV29-1 and TRBJ1-4; 11 bases match TRBD1. Germline V gene lookup returns CDR1 SQVTM and CDR2 ANQGSEA. This CDR3 region has 16 residues. The junction had 5 bases not matched to a gene; V was cut back by 4 bases and J by 1 base. In DNA form, the CDR3 reads TGCAGCGTTGGAGGGGGACAGGGGGAAACTAATGAAAAACTGTTTTTT. It codes for CSVGGGQGETNEKLFF.

J is TRBJ2-7 and V is TRBV9; no reliable D call. CDR1 and CDR2 from the germline V gene are SGDLS and YYNGEE. This CDR3 comprises 15 residues. Trimming removed 0 bases from V and 3 bases from J, with 13 bases in between. CDR3 amino acids: CASSVAPTVDYEQYF. CDR3 DNA sequence: TGTGCCAGCAGCGTAGCTCCCACCGTAGACTACGAGCAGTACTTC.

This clone was counted a single time. V and J are TRBV12-5 and TRBJ2-7, with TRBD1 as a possible D gene (6 bases). Germline V gene lookup returns CDR1 LGHNT and CDR2 FRNRAP. There are 17 residues in the CDR3. V was pared by 0 bases and J by 0 bases, with 15 bases between. This CDR3 reads CASGLVAWQGNSYEQYF. The CDR3 coding sequence is TGTGCTAGTGGTTTGGTAGCGTGGCAGGGGAACTCCTACGAGCAGTACTTC.

The chain couples TRBV5-6 to TRBJ1-2; D not certain. Germline CDR1 reads SGHDT; CDR2 reads YYEEEE. The CDR3 spans 13 residues. The V end was cut by 4 bases, the J end by 1 base, with 8 bases between. CDR3 loop: CASSLGGNYGYTF. The CDR3 DNA reads TGTGCCAGCAGCCTGGGAGGTAACTATGGCTACACCTTC.

This clone was picked up one time. The V and J genes are TRBV10-2 and TRBJ1-1, with D uncertain. In germline, CDR1 is WSHSY, CDR2 SAAADI. There are 14 residues in the CDR3. Trimming pared 4 bases from V and 5 bases from J, leaving 14 bases between. CDR3 nucleotides: TGCGCCAGCAGTGGTTCGGGAGGGAAAACTGAAGCTTTCTTT. Encoded protein: CASSGSGGKTEAFF.

The chain has TRBV19 and TRBJ1-5; D possibly corresponds to TRBD1 (6 bases). Germline CDR1 reads LNHDA; CDR2 reads SQIVND (reference sequence). This CDR3 is 12 amino acids long. Trimming took off 10 bases at V and 5 bases at J, with 12 bases between the two ends. The CDR3 DNA sequence: TGTGCCACTACGGACAGTGATCAGCCCCAGCATTTT. Translating it yields CATTDSDQPQHF.

The V call is TRBV9, the J call TRBJ1-4; TRBD1 matches at 7 bases. CDR3 length: 15 residues. V lost 3 bases to trimming and J lost 4 bases; unmatched junction nucleotides: 6. Germline loops: CDR1 SGDLS, CDR2 YYNGEE. This CDR3 reads CASSARQGHNEKLFF. CDR3 sequence (DNA): TGTGCCAGCAGCGCCCGACAGGGTCATAATGAAAAACTGTTTTTT.

V usage is TRBV18 and J usage is TRBJ1-3, with 9 positions matching TRBD1. Per the germline V gene, CDR1 is KGHSH and CDR2 is LQKENI. CDR3 size: 18 residues. V gave up 4 bases and J gave up 4 bases; unmatched junction bases: 14. This chain's CDR3 is CASSLLTGGTFDGNTIYF. The CDR3 region has the DNA TGTGCCAGCTCACTCTTGACAGGGGGAACCTTTGACGGAAACACCATATATTTT.

V usage is TRBV5-1 and J usage is TRBJ1-1, with a weak D call TRBD1 (5 bases). Germline-derived CDR1 and CDR2 are SGHRS and YFSETQ. CDR3 size: 14 residues. V was shortened by 1 base and J by 1 base, with 8 bases between the two germline ends. The CDR3 loop is CASSLRQQNTEAFF. CDR3 DNA sequence: TGCGCCAGCAGCTTGAGACAGCAGAACACTGAAGCTTTCTTT.

The chain joins TRBV19 to TRBJ2-3, with TRBD2 identical over 12 bases. The CDR3 runs 14 residues. The trim removed 5 bases at V and 8 bases at J, leaving 5 bases unmatched. Germline values: CDR1 LNHDA, CDR2 SQIVND (reference sequence). The CDR3 DNA reads TGTGCCAGTAGTCTAGCGGGAGGGCCGGGTACGCAGTATTTT. Translation gives CASSLAGGPGTQYF.

This chain connects TRBV19 to TRBJ1-2; D ambiguous. Trimming left V 5 bases short and J 4 bases short, with 17 bases between. The CDR3 contains 15 residues. Germline assignment: CDR1 LNHDA and CDR2 SQIVND (reference sequence). CDR3 amino acids: CASSPPRAQTYGYTF. The CDR3 region has the DNA TGTGCCAGTAGTCCTCCGAGGGCGCAGACCTATGGCTACACCTTC.

V and J are TRBV5-4 and TRBJ2-2; 7 positions match TRBD2. The J segment lost 8 bases and the V segment lost 0 bases, leaving 1 base of the junction unmatched. CDR1 and CDR2 from the germline V gene are SGHNT and YYREEE (reference sequence). CDR3 length: 13 residues. Here the CDR3 reads CASSLEGLGELFF. The CDR3 nucleotides read TGTGCCAGCAGCTTGGAGGGACTAGGGGAGCTGTTTTTT. The whole variable domain, remainder taken from reference TRBV5-4 and TRBJ2-2, is ETGVTQSPTHLIKTRGQQVTLRCSSQSGHNTVSWYQQALGQGPQFIFQYYREEENGRGNFPPRFSGLQFPNYSSELNVNALELDDSALYLCASSLEGLGELFFGEGSRLTVL.

This sequence joins TRBV18 and TRBJ1-6; D possibly corresponds to TRBD1 (5 bases). The CDR3 contains 15 residues. Trimming took off 5 bases at V and 7 bases at J, with 15 bases between the two ends. The germline CDR1 and CDR2 sequences are KGHSH and LQKENI. The CDR3 coding sequence is TGTGCCAGCTCAACTCAGGGTTGGGGAAATTCACCCCTCCACTTT. Its translation is CASSTQGWGNSPLHF.

The chain joins TRBV30 to TRBJ1-1; 7 bases match TRBD1. With V trimmed by 1 base and J by 1 base, 0 bases remained unmatched. The CDR3 is 13 amino acids. CDR1 and CDR2 from the germline V gene are GTSNPN and SVGIG (reference sequence). The CDR3 here is CAWSGDRNTEAFF. In DNA form, the CDR3 reads TGTGCCTGGAGTGGGGACAGGAACACTGAAGCTTTCTTT.